The 2 T cell receptor beta chains below were found in one sample sequenced in a study of cytomegalovirus exposure and HLA in healthy donors. Use of 60 Vbeta and 13 Jbeta primers characterized the PCR. Libraries were prepared by immunoSEQ multiplex PCR; TCRdb keeps only in-frame clonotypes and omits some of them. Of roughly 93,000 clones listed, approximately 74% are singletons. The sample comprised PBMCs. Receptors originate from a male donor in good health and CMV-seronegative.

The chain combines TRBV19 with TRBJ1-5; D possibly corresponds to TRBD1 (6 bases). The CDR3 sequence is 16 residues long. The germline V gene encodes CDR1 LNHDA and CDR2 SQIVND (reference sequence). Between the trimmed V and J ends, which lost 6 bases and 1 base, there was a span of 16 bases. The CDR3 nucleotides read TGTGCCAGTAGGGAGAACAGGGATTGGAGCAATCAGCCCCAGCATTTT. Translating gives CASRENRDWSNQPQHF.

This chain uses TRBV28 with TRBJ2-1, with TRBD1 as a possible D gene (6 bases). The CDR3 spans 14 residues. In germline, CDR1 is MDHEN, CDR2 SYDVKM. Trimming took 5 bases from V and 7 from J, leaving 15 bases between them. The CDR3: CASSVGTHRNEQFF. CDR3 DNA sequence: TGTGCCAGCAGTGTCGGGACACATCGAAATGAGCAGTTCTTC.